The 18 T cell receptor beta chains reported below all come from one sample, sequenced in a study of blood T cell repertoires in COVID-19. The repertoire was sequenced with immunoSEQ multiplex PCR; TCRdb's copy has only in-frame clones and lacks some. Of approximately 200,000 clones listed, approximately 84% are singletons. Sequenced input: PBMCs or T cells enriched from blood (not recorded which). Source of these receptors: a woman in her 30s who had recovered from COVID-19.

This CDR3 is CAIRGLAGSYNEQFF. The CDR3 DNA sequence: TGTGCCATCAGGGGTCTAGCGGGATCTTACAATGAGCAGTTCTTC. This chain uses TRBV10-3 with TRBJ2-1; 9 bases map to TRBD2. Germline trimming cut 6 bases from V and 4 bases from J; bases unmatched to any gene: 7. The CDR3 runs 15 residues. Germline assignment: CDR1 ENHRY and CDR2 SYGVKD.

This CDR3 is CASSYGTASNYGYTF. Written as DNA, the CDR3 is TGTGCCAGCAGTTACGGGACAGCGTCTAACTATGGCTACACCTTC. The genes are TRBV6-5 and TRBJ1-2; 7 bases align to TRBD1. The CDR3 consists of 15 residues. CDR1 is MNHEY, CDR2 SVGAGI, per germline. V trimming: 2 bases; J trimming: 0 bases; junction bases outside the gene matches: 3.

V gene TRBV14 combines with J gene TRBJ1-2, with D possibly TRBD1 on 5 matching bases. Trimming took off 2 bases at V and 0 bases at J, with 7 bases between the two ends. Germline-derived CDR1 and CDR2 are SGHDN and FVKESK. The CDR3 is 14 amino acids. The CDR3 loop reads CASSQQGPNYGYTF. The CDR3 nucleotides read TGTGCCAGCAGCCAACAGGGCCCTAACTATGGCTACACCTTC.

V is TRBV10-3 and J is TRBJ1-5; 10 nucleotides line up with TRBD1. Germline values: CDR1 ENHRY, CDR2 SYGVKD. This CDR3 comprises 16 residues. After removal of 6 bases from V and 3 bases from J, the junction contained 8 bases not matched to a gene. The DNA for the CDR3 is TGTGCCATCAGGAACAACGACAGGGGGCTCAATCAGCCCCAGCATTTT. It yields the protein CAIRNNDRGLNQPQHF.

The chain carries TRBV24-1 and TRBJ2-1, with a tentative D call TRBD1 (5 bases). Per germline, CDR1 KGHDR and CDR2 SFDVKD. The CDR3 is made up of 13 amino acids. Trimming stripped 9 bases from V and 5 bases from J, with 13 bases between. CDR3 coding DNA: TGTGCCACCTGTAGGGGTCGGGACAATGAGCAGTTCTTC. It is translated as CATCRGRDNEQFF.

The chain is built from TRBV20-1 and TRBJ1-2; tentatively, D is TRBD1 (6 bases). V lost 3 bases, J lost 7 bases, and 12 bases lay in between. CDR3 length: 12 residues. The germline V gene encodes CDR1 DFQATT and CDR2 SNEGSKA (reference sequence). The CDR3 coding sequence is TGCAGTGCTAGTGGCGGGGGCAGTGGCTACACCTTC. Translated: CSASGGGSGYTF.

This clone was observed once. The chain uses TRBV28 and TRBJ2-5; TRBD2 matches at 10 bases. The germline V gene has CDR1 MDHEN and CDR2 SYDVKM. V was pared by 2 bases and J by 1 base, with 4 bases of the junction left unmatched. This CDR3 is built from 16 residues. The CDR3 region is CASSLELAGRQETQYF. Written as DNA, the CDR3 is TGTGCCAGCAGTTTAGAACTAGCGGGGCGCCAAGAGACCCAGTACTTC.

The CDR3 DNA is TGTGCCAGCAGCTTGGAACCGGGGGCGGGAGGGCCTTCGGATGAGCAGTTCTTC. Encoded protein: CASSLEPGAGGPSDEQFF. The gene calls are TRBV7-8 and TRBJ2-1; 9 nucleotides align to TRBD2. This CDR3 spans 18 amino acids. The V gene's germline CDR1 is SGHVS and CDR2 FQNEAQ. V gave up 3 bases and J gave up 8 bases; unmatched junction bases: 17.

The chain has TRBV7-9 and TRBJ2-5; weak D call: TRBD1 (6 bases). The CDR3 is made up of 14 amino acids. Trimming took 6 bases from V and 2 from J, leaving 13 bases between them. Germline CDR1 is SEHNR and CDR2 is FQNEAQ (reference sequence). CDR3 in DNA: TGTGCCAGCAGACTCGGACAGACACAAGAGACCCAGTACTTC. As protein: CASRLGQTQETQYF.

The chain links TRBV10-3 to TRBJ2-5; TRBD1 agrees at 9 bases. In germline, CDR1 is ENHRY, CDR2 SYGVKD. This CDR3 contains 13 residues. V gave up 8 bases and J gave up 3 bases; unmatched junction bases: 4. The CDR3 coding sequence is TGTGCCATCGCGAGACAGGGGGAAGAGACCCAGTACTTC. Residues: CAIARQGEETQYF.

The rearrangement links TRBV7-8 to TRBJ2-5; the match to TRBD2 covers 11 bases. Germline lookup yields CDR1 SGHVS and CDR2 FQNEAQ. The CDR3 has 16 amino acids. Trimming removed 5 bases from V and 5 bases from J; junction bases left unmatched: 10. The CDR3: CASSKIGLAGSETQYF. Here the CDR3 DNA reads TGTGCCAGCAGCAAAATCGGACTAGCGGGCTCCGAGACCCAGTACTTC. Full variable domain (remainder filled in from reference TRBV7-8 and TRBJ2-5): GAGVSQSPRYKVAKRGQDVALRCDPISGHVSLFWYQQALGQGPEFLTYFQNEAQLDKSGLPSDRFFAERPEGSVSTLKIQRTQQEDSAVYLCASSKIGLAGSETQYFGPGTRLLVL.

The gene calls are TRBV29-1 and TRBJ2-1; D is possibly TRBD2 (6 bases). This CDR3 is built from 14 residues. Per the germline V gene, CDR1 is SQVTM and CDR2 is ANQGSEA. V dropped 8 bases and J dropped 4 bases, with 18 bases sitting between them. CDR3 amino acids: CSYEGLASYNEQFF. CDR3 nucleotides: TGCAGCTATGAGGGACTCGCTTCTTACAATGAGCAGTTCTTC.

The chain couples TRBV2 to TRBJ2-1; 15 bases are shared with TRBD2. The CDR3 totals 16 residues. CDR1 is SNHLY and CDR2 is FYNNEI in the germline V gene. J was trimmed by 5 bases and V by 5 bases; bases with no gene match: 4. The CDR3 loop reads CASSPGLAGGNNEQFF. In nucleotides, the CDR3 is TGTGCCAGCAGTCCTGGACTAGCGGGAGGGAACAATGAGCAGTTCTTC.

This clone came up a few times. The chain employs TRBV5-1 and TRBJ2-2; TRBD1 matches at 10 bases. V was pared by 2 bases and J by 7 bases, with 8 bases of the junction left unmatched. Germline V gene data show CDR1 as SGHRS and CDR2 as YFSETQ. The CDR3 sequence is 16 residues long. The DNA for the CDR3 is TGCGCCAGCAGCTTCTCGGGGACAGGGGTCGACGGGGAGCTGTTTTTT. Protein product: CASSFSGTGVDGELFF. Filled out from reference TRBV5-1 and TRBJ2-2, the complete variable domain reads KAGVTQTPRYLIKTRGQQVTLSCSPISGHRSVSWYQQTPGQGLQFLFEYFSETQRNKGNFPGRFSGRQFSNSRSEMNVSTLELGDSALYLCASSFSGTGVDGELFFGEGSRLTVL.

V usage is TRBV27 and J usage is TRBJ2-4; D possibly corresponds to TRBD2 (5 bases). This CDR3 region has 15 residues. Trimming took off 8 bases at V and 1 base at J, with 15 bases between the two ends. Germline V gene lookup returns CDR1 MNHEY and CDR2 SMNVEV (reference sequence). The CDR3 loop reads CASYEGDEAKNIQYF. Here the CDR3 DNA reads TGTGCCAGCTACGAGGGAGATGAGGCCAAAAACATTCAGTACTTC.

The chain links TRBV19 to TRBJ1-1, with D possibly being TRBD1 (6 bases). Germline values: CDR1 LNHDA, CDR2 SQIVND (reference sequence). The CDR3 totals 15 residues. V lost 7 bases, J lost 0 bases, and 15 bases lay in between. CDR3 bases: TGTGCCAGTATCAAAGGGGGGGTAATGAACACTGAAGCTTTCTTT. Its translation: CASIKGGVMNTEAFF.

The rearrangement joins TRBV14 to TRBJ2-1, with D possibly matching TRBD2 (6 bases). The CDR3 covers 16 residues. Looked up from germline, CDR1 is SGHDN and CDR2 is FVKESK. Trimming took off 1 base at V and 2 bases at J, with 12 bases between the two ends. In DNA, the CDR3 is TGTGCCAGCAGCCAAGTGGGACGGGGGACCTACAATGAGCAGTTCTTC. Translating it yields CASSQVGRGTYNEQFF.

The chain carries TRBV5-1 and TRBJ1-1, with D maybe TRBD1 (6 bases). The CDR3 is 14 amino acids. Trimming shortened V by 3 bases and J by 0 bases, and 9 bases separated the two germline ends. Germline assignment: CDR1 SGHRS and CDR2 YFSETQ. The CDR3 DNA is TGCGCCAGCAGCTATGACAGGATGAACACTGAAGCTTTCTTT. Amino acid sequence: CASSYDRMNTEAFF.